This passage covers 13 T cell receptor beta chains from one sample sequenced in a study of blood T cells in healthy people across ages. A sample-barcoded 5' primer and a J-beta primer mix were used in a second PCR of roughly 6 to 11 cycles. TCRdb itself ran the 5' RACE reads through MiXCR, one entry per CDR3 protein. The table includes 650,000 to 800,000 distinct CDR3 sequences, approximately 52% detected once. Sequencing used blood. These receptors were taken from a woman over 75 in good health.

This clonotype was picked up many times. The chain carries TRBV20-1 and TRBJ2-1; 14 bases are shared with TRBD2. Germline CDR1 DFQATT, CDR2 SNEGSKA (reference sequence). CDR3 length: 15 residues. V was clipped by 3 bases and J by 7 bases; unmatched bases: 5. CDR3 protein: CSARGLAGAINEQFF. The CDR3, as DNA: TGCAGTGCTAGGGGACTAGCGGGGGCCATAAATGAGCAGTTCTTC.

The sample holds many counts of this clonotype. The chain joins TRBV27 to TRBJ2-3; D gene unclear. V was shortened by 1 base and J by 0 bases, with 8 bases between the two germline ends. The germline V gene has CDR1 MNHEY and CDR2 SMNVEV (reference sequence). The CDR3 is 15 amino acids. The CDR3 nucleotides are TGTGCCAGCAGTTTATATAGGATTAGCACAGATACGCAGTATTTT. The encoded protein is CASSLYRISTDTQYF.

The V and J genes are TRBV5-1 and TRBJ2-4, with 7 bases matching TRBD1. Losses at the gene ends were 4 bases for V and 8 bases for J; bases not matched to a gene: 12. CDR1 SGHRS and CDR2 YFSETQ come from the germline V gene. This CDR3 has 15 amino acids. The CDR3 spells CASSDIQGSRDIQYF. The DNA for the CDR3 is TGCGCCAGCAGCGACATACAGGGGTCGAGGGACATTCAGTACTTC.

This clonotype was counted at least ten times. The chain links TRBV6-6 to TRBJ1-1; no reliable D call. V dropped 2 bases and J dropped 0 bases, with 16 bases sitting between them. The CDR3 covers 17 residues. Per germline, CDR1 MNHNY and CDR2 SVGAGI (reference sequence). CDR3 DNA sequence: TGTGCCAGCAGTTACCCCGTGGGGATTCAGGTGAACACTGAAGCTTTCTTT. Amino acid sequence: CASSYPVGIQVNTEAFF.

The chain joins TRBV5-1 to TRBJ2-1; the D gene is possibly TRBD2 (6 bases). V lost 2 bases to trimming and J lost 3 bases, with 21 bases between them. CDR1 and CDR2 (germline): SGHRS, YFSETQ. This CDR3 has 18 amino acids. CDR3: CASSFPGGGRSGYNEQFF. CDR3 nucleotide sequence: TGCGCCAGCAGCTTCCCAGGAGGTGGGAGGTCTGGCTACAATGAGCAGTTCTTC.

This clonotype was detected ten times or more. This rearrangement joins TRBV20-1 to TRBJ2-7; TRBD2 matches at 8 bases. There are 15 residues in the CDR3. Trimming at V came to 6 bases and at J to 4 bases, leaving 14 bases not matched to a gene. Per the germline V gene, CDR1 is DFQATT and CDR2 is SNEGSKA (reference sequence). CDR3 DNA sequence: TGCAGTGCCGGCTCATCCGGGACTAGAAGGTACGAGCAGTACTTC. It codes for CSAGSSGTRRYEQYF.

In the case of this clonotype: Given a much more abundant clone one base away, this may be a read error. The chain has TRBV12-3 or TRBV12-4 and TRBJ2-3, with D possibly being TRBD1 (6 bases). V gave up 6 bases and J gave up 1 base, with 14 bases separating them. This CDR3 has 15 amino acids. CDR3 bases: TGTGCCAGCAGGCGGCCAGGGGCGGGCACAGATACGCAGTATTTT. Its translation is CASRRPGAGTDTQYF.

The chain is built from TRBV7-3 and TRBJ2-2, with D perhaps assigned TRBD1 or TRBD2 (5 bases each). This CDR3 is 17 amino acids long. Germline CDR1 and CDR2: SGHTA and FQGTGA. The ends were cut back, 5 bases at V and 4 bases at J, with 20 bases in the middle. Here the CDR3 DNA reads TGTGCCAGCAGCCGAACCATAAGGGACGGTCCCACCGGGGAGCTGTTTTTT. Its translation: CASSRTIRDGPTGELFF.

The genes are TRBV12-3 or TRBV12-4 and TRBJ2-1; 12 positions match TRBD2. Germline trimming cut 6 bases from V and 0 bases from J; bases unmatched to any gene: 12. This CDR3 spans 19 amino acids. The DNA for the CDR3 is TGTGCCAGCAGCCTCGGACTAGCGGGGACTACGAGCTCCTACAATGAGCAGTTCTTC. This encodes CASSLGLAGTTSSYNEQFF.

This clonotype has a count of ten or more. The V call is TRBV5-1, the J call TRBJ1-2, with D maybe TRBD1 (6 bases). This CDR3 has 15 residues. The V and J ends lost 3 bases and 0 bases respectively, with 12 bases between them. Germline V gene lookup returns CDR1 SGHRS and CDR2 YFSETQ. CDR3 amino acids: CASSWAGDANYGYTF. The CDR3, as DNA: TGCGCCAGCAGCTGGGCAGGGGATGCTAACTATGGCTACACCTTC.

The chain carries TRBV20-1 and TRBJ2-7; D remains ambiguous. Germline loops: CDR1 DFQATT, CDR2 SNEGSKA (reference sequence). This CDR3 spans 12 amino acids. V shed 3 bases and J shed 7 bases, with 13 bases lying between them. The CDR3 coding sequence is TGCAGTGCTAGGAAACAGACCTCGGAGCAGTACTTC. Amino acids: CSARKQTSEQYF.

This clonotype was found many times. The rearrangement joins TRBV3-1 to TRBJ2-3; D possibly corresponds to TRBD2 (6 bases). The CDR3 sequence is 15 residues long. Germline V CDR1 and CDR2: LGHDT, YNNKEL (reference sequence). The germline V and J ends were trimmed by 2 bases and 7 bases, with 16 bases remaining between them. The chain's CDR3 is CASSQFSGLTNTQYF. The DNA of the CDR3 is TGTGCCAGCAGCCAATTTAGCGGTCTCACTAATACGCAGTATTTT.

The chain uses TRBV15 and TRBJ2-1, with TRBD2 matching over 8 bases. The germline CDR1 and CDR2 sequences are LNHNV and YYDKDF (reference sequence). The CDR3 spans 16 residues. Germline trimming cut 6 bases from V and 4 bases from J; bases unmatched to any gene: 11. The CDR3 spells CATSKKGGRFYNEQFF. DNA for the CDR3: TGTGCCACCAGTAAAAAAGGCGGGAGGTTTTACAATGAGCAGTTCTTC.